This is a list of T cell receptor beta chains from one sample in a study of cytomegalovirus exposure and HLA in healthy donors. Using immunoSEQ multiplex PCR, the repertoire was profiled, and TCRdb retains in-frame clones only, with some absent. The sample consists of about 130,000 clones, nearly 85% of them appearing once. Material: PBMCs. These receptors all stem from a boy aged 5 to 17 in good health and CMV-seronegative. CDR3s include the opening cysteine and the closing phenylalanine or tryptophan. The D gene is left open where the match is weak. Size is omitted from some rows. Given values are once, few, many or a class for expanded clones.

V	J	D	length	size	DNA	CDR3
TRBV18	TRBJ2-5	TRBD1	15	.	TGTGCCAGCTCACCCCAGGCCAGGGGGCTGGAGACCCAGTACTTC	CASSPQARGLETQYF
TRBV29-1	TRBJ1-2	.	12	.	TGCAGCGTTGAAGGACAGGCTAATGGCTACACCTTC	CSVEGQANGYTF
TRBV10-3	TRBJ1-1	TRBD1	16	.	TGTGCCATCAGTGAGGGGACAGGGAGATTCCGCTCTGAAGCTTTCTTT	CAISEGTGRFRSEAFF
TRBV29-1	TRBJ1-5	.	13	.	TGCAGCGTTATAGGGAGTGATGACCAGCCCCAGCATTTT	CSVIGSDDQPQHF
TRBV29-1	TRBJ1-2	.	13	.	TGCAGCGTTGAAAGGGGTCCTGACTATGGCTACACCTTC	CSVERGPDYGYTF
TRBV12-5	TRBJ2-7	TRBD1	16	.	TGTGCTAGTGGTTACCTCCCGGGACAGGGGTTCCACGAGCAGTACTTC	CASGYLPGQGFHEQYF
TRBV18	TRBJ1-5	.	15	few	TGTGCCAGCTCACCCCAGGGGCGCTCGGATCAGCCCCAGCATTTT	CASSPQGRSDQPQHF
TRBV7-9	TRBJ1-1	TRBD1	12	.	TGTGCCAGCAGCCAGGGGGACAGTCAAGCTTTCTTT	CASSQGDSQAFF
TRBV30	TRBJ1-2	.	14	.	TGTGCCTGGAGTCCCTCGAGGAAAAACTATGGCTACACCTTC	CAWSPSRKNYGYTF
TRBV18	TRBJ2-1	.	16	.	TGTGCCAGCTCGCTTTCCGGCGGGTTTTCGATCAATGAGCAGTTCTTC	CASSLSGGFSINEQFF
TRBV19	TRBJ2-1	.	12	.	TGTGCCAGTAGTTACGGGAGCAATGAGCAGTTCTTC	CASSYGSNEQFF
TRBV4-3	TRBJ2-1	TRBD2	19	.	TGCGCCAGCAGCCAAAGAAAGACTAGCGGGATAGTAGGAGTCAATGAGCAGTTCTTC	CASSQRKTSGIVGVNEQFF
TRBV5-6	TRBJ2-1	TRBD2	15	once	TGTGCCAGCAGCTCGACGGGAGGGACCTACAATGAGCAGTTCTTC	CASSSTGGTYNEQFF
TRBV4-3	TRBJ1-2	.	15	.	TGCGCCAGCAGCCAAGTACCCGGGACTGACTATGGCTACACCTTC	CASSQVPGTDYGYTF
TRBV5-1	TRBJ1-1	TRBD1	16	.	TGCGCCAGCTTGCCCGGGACAGGGGACATGAACACTGAAGCTTTCTTT	CASLPGTGDMNTEAFF
TRBV5-1	TRBJ2-1	TRBD2	16	.	TGCGCCAGCAGCCTACTAAGCGGGAGTGGCTACAATGAGCAGTTCTTC	CASSLLSGSGYNEQFF
TRBV11-1	TRBJ2-4	TRBD2	17	.	TGTGCCAGCAGCTTAGGACTAGCGGGGATAGCCAAAAACATTCAGTACTTC	CASSLGLAGIAKNIQYF
TRBV2	TRBJ2-7	.	14	.	TGTGCCATCGAAGTCGTTAGCGGAGACTACGAGCAGTACTTC	CAIEVVSGDYEQYF
TRBV4-3	TRBJ1-1	.	16	.	TGCGCCAGCAGCCAAGATCTGTCAGGCCCGGGGACTGAAGCTTTCTTT	CASSQDLSGPGTEAFF
TRBV9	TRBJ2-7	.	11	.	TGTGCCAGCAGCTCTTCCTACGAGCAGTACTTC	CASSSSYEQYF
TRBV11-2	TRBJ2-1	TRBD2	15	.	TGTGCCAGCAGCTTAGGAGCGGGAGGATACAATGAGCAGTTCTTC	CASSLGAGGYNEQFF
TRBV30	TRBJ2-3	.	14	.	TGTGCCTGGAGTGTAGGGCAGGGCGGAGATACGCAGTATTTT	CAWSVGQGGDTQYF
TRBV7-9	TRBJ1-5	.	14	.	TGTGCCAGCAGCGCTCCGGGACTATGGGGGCCCCAGCATTTT	CASSAPGLWGPQHF
TRBV21-1	TRBJ2-5	.	15	.	TGTGCCAGCAGCCCTGGGAACGGACAACAAGAGACCCAGTACTTC	CASSPGNGQQETQYF
TRBV27	TRBJ2-2	.	16	.	TGTGCCAGCAGTCCCCCCGGCGGGATTAACACCGGGGAGCTGTTTTTT	CASSPPGGINTGELFF
TRBV25-1	TRBJ2-4	.	17	.	TGTGCCAGCAGTGACTGGCAGGAAGCTCTAGCCAAAAACATTCAGTACTTC	CASSDWQEALAKNIQYF
TRBV6-5	TRBJ2-5	TRBD2	16	.	TGTGCCAGCAGTTGGGGGGGACTAGCGGGAGGAGAGACCCAGTACTTC	CASSWGGLAGGETQYF
TRBV25-1	TRBJ2-7	.	14	.	TGTGCCAGCAGTGAATACGGGGAAGCGGGCGAGCAGTACTTC	CASSEYGEAGEQYF
TRBV4-2	TRBJ2-7	TRBD2	16	.	TGTGCCAGCAGCCAAGATAGAACTAGCGGGAGGACAGCGCAGTACTTC	CASSQDRTSGRTAQYF
TRBV5-1	TRBJ2-7	.	13	.	TGCGCCAGCAGCTTGGGGCCAACCTACGAGCAGTACTTC	CASSLGPTYEQYF
TRBV4-2	TRBJ2-2	TRBD2	17	.	TGTGCCAGCAGCCGCGGACTAGCGGGAATTAACACCGGGGAGCTGTTTTTT	CASSRGLAGINTGELFF
TRBV5-1	TRBJ2-3	.	16	.	TGCGCCAGCAGCTTGGAAGCGGCCGGGAATACAGATACGCAGTATTTT	CASSLEAAGNTDTQYF
TRBV9	TRBJ2-3	.	16	.	TGTGCCAGCAGCCAACTAGGCGGGCAGAGCACAGATACGCAGTATTTT	CASSQLGGQSTDTQYF
TRBV7-6	TRBJ1-1	TRBD1	15	once	TGTGCCAGCAGCTTAGTACAGGGGGCGCTGACTGAAGCTTTCTTT	CASSLVQGALTEAFF
TRBV30	TRBJ2-1	.	11	once	TGTGCCTGGAGTGTATCAATGGAGCAGTTCTTC	CAWSVSMEQFF
TRBV15	TRBJ2-7	.	15	.	TGTGCCACCAGCATGCACAGCGGATACCCCTACGAGCAGTACTTC	CATSMHSGYPYEQYF
TRBV7-9	TRBJ2-2	TRBD2	17	once	TGTGCCAGCAGCCCTGGACTAGCGGTGACGAACACCGGGGAGCTGTTTTTT	CASSPGLAVTNTGELFF
TRBV6-1	TRBJ2-5	TRBD2	14	.	TGTGCCAGTTGGACTAGTACTCTTCAAGAGACCCAGTACTTC	CASWTSTLQETQYF
TRBV7-3	TRBJ1-1	TRBD1	17	few	TGTGCCAGCAGCTTACGGGACAGGGCCACTATTCACACTGAAGCTTTCTTT	CASSLRDRATIHTEAFF
TRBV6-5	TRBJ2-4	TRBD1	13	.	TGTGCCAGCAGTTCCGGACAGGCGGGTGGGATGTACTTC	CASSSGQAGGMYF
TRBV13	TRBJ2-1	TRBD2	14	.	TGTGCCAGCAGCTTAGAGCGGGAGCGATCTGAGCAGTTCTTC	CASSLERERSEQFF
TRBV30	TRBJ2-7	TRBD2	17	.	TGTGCCTGGAGTCCATGGACTAGCGGGAGGTATTTGTCCGAGCAGTACTTC	CAWSPWTSGRYLSEQYF
TRBV7-2	TRBJ1-5	TRBD1	14	.	TGTGCCAGCAGCCCAGTACAGGGGGTGGAGCCCCAGCATTTT	CASSPVQGVEPQHF
TRBV5-4	TRBJ1-2	.	14	.	TGTGCCAGCAGCTTCCCAGGGCAAGGGTATGGCTACACCTTC	CASSFPGQGYGYTF
TRBV4-1	TRBJ1-2	.	15	.	TGCGCCAGCAGCCAAGATCATGGCGGCTACTATGGCTACACCTTC	CASSQDHGGYYGYTF
TRBV7-9	TRBJ2-5	TRBD2	17	.	TGTGCCAGCAGCTTAAGCCGACTAGCGGGAGGCAGGGAGACCCAGTACTTC	CASSLSRLAGGRETQYF
TRBV18	TRBJ2-6	.	14	.	TGTGCCAGCTCCCAGATCTCTGGGGCCAACGTCCTGACTTTC	CASSQISGANVLTF
TRBV30	TRBJ2-1	TRBD2	16	.	TGTGCCTGGAGTGTATCCGGCGGGAGGGTATACAATGAGCAGTTCTTC	CAWSVSGGRVYNEQFF
TRBV30	TRBJ1-4	.	17	.	TGTGCCTGGAGTGGACTTTACCGGGACAAGCTTAATGAAAAACTGTTTTTT	CAWSGLYRDKLNEKLFF
TRBV7-2	TRBJ1-1	TRBD1	16	.	TGTGCCAGCAGCAGGACCCGACAGGGTGGGCACACTGAAGCTTTCTTT	CASSRTRQGGHTEAFF
TRBV9	TRBJ1-1	TRBD1	15	.	TGTGCCAGCAGCGCCCCCGACAGGGGAGTCACTGAAGCTTTCTTT	CASSAPDRGVTEAFF
TRBV6-6	TRBJ2-1	TRBD1	15	.	TGTGCCAGCAGCCCCGGGACAGGGCGGGGCAATGAGCAGTTCTTC	CASSPGTGRGNEQFF
TRBV7-3	TRBJ2-1	.	15	.	TGTGCCAGCAGCCCCGAGGGGGGGGGATACAATGAGCAGTTCTTC	CASSPEGGGYNEQFF
TRBV7-8	TRBJ2-7	TRBD1	15	.	TGTGCCAGCAGCGCCATTGACAGGGCCTCCTACGAGCAGTACTTC	CASSAIDRASYEQYF
TRBV10-3	TRBJ1-5	TRBD1	13	.	TGTGCCATCTCGGGACAGGGAGGGCAGCCCCAGCATTTT	CAISGQGGQPQHF